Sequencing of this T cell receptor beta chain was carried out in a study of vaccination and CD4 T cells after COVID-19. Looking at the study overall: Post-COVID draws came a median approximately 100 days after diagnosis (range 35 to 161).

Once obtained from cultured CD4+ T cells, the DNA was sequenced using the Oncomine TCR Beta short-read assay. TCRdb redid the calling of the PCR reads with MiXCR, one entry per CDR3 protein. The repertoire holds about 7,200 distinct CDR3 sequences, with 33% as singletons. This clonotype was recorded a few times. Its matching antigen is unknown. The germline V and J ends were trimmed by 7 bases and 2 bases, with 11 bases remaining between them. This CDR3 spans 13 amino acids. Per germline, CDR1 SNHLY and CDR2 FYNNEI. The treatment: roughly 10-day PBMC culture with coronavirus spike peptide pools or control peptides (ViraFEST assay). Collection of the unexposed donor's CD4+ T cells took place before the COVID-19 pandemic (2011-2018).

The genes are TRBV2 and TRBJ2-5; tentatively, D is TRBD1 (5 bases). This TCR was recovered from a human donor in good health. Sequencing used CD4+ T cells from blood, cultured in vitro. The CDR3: CASTRTLQETQYF. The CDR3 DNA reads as TGTGCCAGCACCCGGACACTACAAGAGACCCAGTACTTC. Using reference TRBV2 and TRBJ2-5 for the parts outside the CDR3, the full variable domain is EPEVTQTPSHQVTQMGQEVILRCVPISNHLYFYWYRQILGQKVEFLVSFYNNEISEKSEIFDDQFSVERPDGSNFTLKIRSTKLEDSAMYFCASTRTLQETQYFGPGTRLLVL.